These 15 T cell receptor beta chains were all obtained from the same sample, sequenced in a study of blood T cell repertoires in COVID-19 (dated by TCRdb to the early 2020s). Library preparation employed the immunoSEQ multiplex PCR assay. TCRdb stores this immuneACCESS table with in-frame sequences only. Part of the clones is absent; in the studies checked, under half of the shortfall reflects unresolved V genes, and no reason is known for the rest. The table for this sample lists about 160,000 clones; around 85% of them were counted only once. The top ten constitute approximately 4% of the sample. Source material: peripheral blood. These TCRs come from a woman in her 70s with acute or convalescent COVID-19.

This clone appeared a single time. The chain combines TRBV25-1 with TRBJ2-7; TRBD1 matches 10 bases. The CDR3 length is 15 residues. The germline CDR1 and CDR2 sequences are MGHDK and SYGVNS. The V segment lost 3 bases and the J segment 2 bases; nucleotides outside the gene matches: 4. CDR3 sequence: CASSETGGNTYEQYF. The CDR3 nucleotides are TGTGCCAGCAGTGAGACAGGGGGCAACACCTACGAGCAGTACTTC.

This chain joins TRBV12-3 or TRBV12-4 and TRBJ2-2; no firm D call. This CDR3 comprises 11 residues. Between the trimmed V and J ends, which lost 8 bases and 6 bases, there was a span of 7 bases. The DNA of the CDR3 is TGTGCCAGCCGGTTGGCCGGGGAGCTGTTTTTT. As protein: CASRLAGELFF.

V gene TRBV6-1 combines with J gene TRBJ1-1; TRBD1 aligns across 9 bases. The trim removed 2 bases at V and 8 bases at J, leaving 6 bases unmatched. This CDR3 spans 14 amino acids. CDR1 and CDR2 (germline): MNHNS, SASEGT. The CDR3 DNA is TGTGCCAGCAGTGAACCGGGACAGGGAAACGAAGCTTTCTTT. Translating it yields CASSEPGQGNEAFF.

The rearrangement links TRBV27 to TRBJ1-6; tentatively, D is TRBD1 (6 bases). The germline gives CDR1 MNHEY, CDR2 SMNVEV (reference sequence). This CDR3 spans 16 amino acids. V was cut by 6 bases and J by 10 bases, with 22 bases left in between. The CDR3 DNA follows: TGTGCCAGCAGGACCCGGAGACAGGCAGTAAGGTCACCCCTCCACTTT. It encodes CASRTRRQAVRSPLHF.

The CDR3 reads CASSLSPGDEKLFF. CDR3 nucleotides: TGTGCCAGCAGCCTAAGCCCAGGGGACGAAAAACTGTTTTTT. The J gene is TRBJ1-4, the V gene TRBV7-9; possible D gene TRBD1, 6 bases. CDR3 size: 14 residues. Per the germline V gene, CDR1 is SEHNR and CDR2 is FQNEAQ (reference sequence). V was cut by 5 bases and J by 8 bases, with 15 bases left in between.

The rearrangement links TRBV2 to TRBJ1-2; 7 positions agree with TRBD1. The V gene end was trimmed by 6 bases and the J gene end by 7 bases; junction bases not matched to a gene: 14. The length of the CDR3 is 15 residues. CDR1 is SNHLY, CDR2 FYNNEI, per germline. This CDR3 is CASSPGTAELRGYTF. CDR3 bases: TGTGCCAGCAGCCCAGGGACAGCCGAGTTGCGTGGCTACACCTTC. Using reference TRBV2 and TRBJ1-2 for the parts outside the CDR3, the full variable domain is EPEVTQTPSHQVTQMGQEVILRCVPISNHLYFYWYRQILGQKVEFLVSFYNNEISEKSEIFDDQFSVERPDGSNFTLKIRSTKLEDSAMYFCASSPGTAELRGYTFGSGTRLTVV.

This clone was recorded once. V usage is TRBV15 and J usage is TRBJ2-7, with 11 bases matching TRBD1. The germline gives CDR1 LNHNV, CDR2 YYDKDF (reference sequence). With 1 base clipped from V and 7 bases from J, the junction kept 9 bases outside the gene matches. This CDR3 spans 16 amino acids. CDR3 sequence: CATSRGWGQGVGEQYF. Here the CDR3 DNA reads TGTGCCACCAGCAGAGGATGGGGACAGGGGGTCGGGGAGCAGTACTTC.

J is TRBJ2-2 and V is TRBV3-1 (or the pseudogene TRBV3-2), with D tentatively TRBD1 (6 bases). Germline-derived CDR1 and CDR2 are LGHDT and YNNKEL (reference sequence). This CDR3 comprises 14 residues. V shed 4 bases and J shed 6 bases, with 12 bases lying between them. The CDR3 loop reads CASSRQAPSGELFF. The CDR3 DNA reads TGTGCCAGCAGCCGACAGGCCCCGTCCGGGGAGCTGTTTTTT.

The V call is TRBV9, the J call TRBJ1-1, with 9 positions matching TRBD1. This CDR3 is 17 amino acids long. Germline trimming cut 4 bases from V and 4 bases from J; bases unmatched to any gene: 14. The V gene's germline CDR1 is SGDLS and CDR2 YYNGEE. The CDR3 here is CASSPRDRVGSGTEAFF. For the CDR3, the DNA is TGTGCCAGCAGCCCCCGGGACAGGGTTGGGTCTGGCACTGAAGCTTTCTTT.

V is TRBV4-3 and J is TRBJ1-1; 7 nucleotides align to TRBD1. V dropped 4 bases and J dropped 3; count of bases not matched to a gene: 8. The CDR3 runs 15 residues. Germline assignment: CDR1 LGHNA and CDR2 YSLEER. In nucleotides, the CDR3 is TGCGCCAGCAGCCGGAGCAACAGGGGCGACACTGAAGCTTTCTTT. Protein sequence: CASSRSNRGDTEAFF.

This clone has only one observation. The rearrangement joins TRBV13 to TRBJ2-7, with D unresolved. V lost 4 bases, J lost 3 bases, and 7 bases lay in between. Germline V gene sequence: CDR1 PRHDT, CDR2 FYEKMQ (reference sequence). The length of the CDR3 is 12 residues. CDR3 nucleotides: TGTGCCAGCAGCTCGAGTTACTACGAGCAGTACTTC. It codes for CASSSSYYEQYF.

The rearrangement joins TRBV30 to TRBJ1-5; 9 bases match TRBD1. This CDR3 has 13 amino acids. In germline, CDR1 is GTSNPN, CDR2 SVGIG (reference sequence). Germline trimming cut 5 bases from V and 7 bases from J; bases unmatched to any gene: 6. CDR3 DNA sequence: TGTGCCTGGGGGGGACAGGGTAACCAGCCCCAGCATTTT. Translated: CAWGGQGNQPQHF. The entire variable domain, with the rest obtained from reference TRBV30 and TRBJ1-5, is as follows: SQTIHQWPATLVQPVGSPLSLECTVEGTSNPNLYWYRQAAGRGLQLLFYSVGIGQISSEVPQNLSASRPQDRQFILSSKKLLLSDSGFYLCAWGGQGNQPQHFGDGTRLSIL.

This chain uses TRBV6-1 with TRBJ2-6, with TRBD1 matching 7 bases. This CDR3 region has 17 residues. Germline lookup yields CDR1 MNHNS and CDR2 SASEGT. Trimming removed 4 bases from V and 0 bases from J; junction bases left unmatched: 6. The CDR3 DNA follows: TGTGCCAGCAGTGGACAGGGAAAGGCCTCTGGGGCCAACGTCCTGACTTTC. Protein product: CASSGQGKASGANVLTF.

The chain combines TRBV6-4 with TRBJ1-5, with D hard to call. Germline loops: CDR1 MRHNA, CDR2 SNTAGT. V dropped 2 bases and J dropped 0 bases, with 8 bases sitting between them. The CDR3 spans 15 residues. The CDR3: CASSDKDYSNQPQHF. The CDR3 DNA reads TGTGCCAGCAGTGACAAAGACTATAGCAATCAGCCCCAGCATTTT.

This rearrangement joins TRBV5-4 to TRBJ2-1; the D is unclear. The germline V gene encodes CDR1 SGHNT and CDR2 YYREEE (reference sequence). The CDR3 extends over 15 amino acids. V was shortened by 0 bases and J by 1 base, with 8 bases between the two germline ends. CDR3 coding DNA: TGTGCCAGCAGCTTGGAGCCAAGATCCTACAATGAGCAGTTCTTC. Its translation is CASSLEPRSYNEQFF.